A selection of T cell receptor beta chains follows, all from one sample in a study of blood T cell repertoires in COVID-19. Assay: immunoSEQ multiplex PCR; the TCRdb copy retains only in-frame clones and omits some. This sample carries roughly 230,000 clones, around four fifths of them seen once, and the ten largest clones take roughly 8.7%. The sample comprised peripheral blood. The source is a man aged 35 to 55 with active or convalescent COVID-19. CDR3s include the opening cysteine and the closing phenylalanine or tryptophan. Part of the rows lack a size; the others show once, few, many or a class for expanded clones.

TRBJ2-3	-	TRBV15	CATSRGTSGIRDTQYF
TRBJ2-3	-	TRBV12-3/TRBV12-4	CASSFLDTQYF
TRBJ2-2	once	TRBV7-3	CASSLDNANTGELFF
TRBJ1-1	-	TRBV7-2	CASSLSVLVNTEAFF
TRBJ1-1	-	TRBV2	CASSGILGSEAFF
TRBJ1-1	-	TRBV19	CASSILGDYTEAFF
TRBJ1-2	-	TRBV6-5	CASTAPGGGYTF
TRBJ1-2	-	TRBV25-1	CASSEWTGDYGYTF
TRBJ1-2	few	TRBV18	CASSPLERGHGDYGYTF
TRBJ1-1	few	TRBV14	CASSQRAIGANTEAFF
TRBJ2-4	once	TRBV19	CASSVDRVGAKNIQYF
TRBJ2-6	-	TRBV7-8	CASSPFDNSGANVLTF
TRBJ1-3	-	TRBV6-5	CASSTGGGNTIYF
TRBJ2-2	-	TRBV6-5	CATRTSGDTGELFF
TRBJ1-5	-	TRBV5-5	CASSTDSGTPQHF
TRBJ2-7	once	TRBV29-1	CSVAGLGAYEQYF
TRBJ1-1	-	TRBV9	CASSVGGGLTRTEAFF
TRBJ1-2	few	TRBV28	CASSPGTGLNYGYTF
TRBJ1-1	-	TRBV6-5	CASSPTGSMNTEAFF
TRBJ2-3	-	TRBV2	CASRVTDTQYF
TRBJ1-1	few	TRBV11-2	CASSPGQGNTEAFF
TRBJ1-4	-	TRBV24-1	CATSSGLPNEKLFF